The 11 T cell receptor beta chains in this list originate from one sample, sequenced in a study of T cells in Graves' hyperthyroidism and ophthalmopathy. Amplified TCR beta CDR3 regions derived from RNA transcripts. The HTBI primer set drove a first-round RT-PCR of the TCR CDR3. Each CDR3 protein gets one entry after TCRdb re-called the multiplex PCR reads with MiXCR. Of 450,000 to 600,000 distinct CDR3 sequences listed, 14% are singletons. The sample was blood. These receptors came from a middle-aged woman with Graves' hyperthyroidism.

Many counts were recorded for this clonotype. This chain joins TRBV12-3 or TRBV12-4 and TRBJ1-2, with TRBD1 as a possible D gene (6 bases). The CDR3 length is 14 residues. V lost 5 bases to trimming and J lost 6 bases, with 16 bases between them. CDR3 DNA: TGTGCCAGCAGTCCGCGGGAGGGGGACGATGGCTACACCTTC. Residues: CASSPREGDDGYTF.

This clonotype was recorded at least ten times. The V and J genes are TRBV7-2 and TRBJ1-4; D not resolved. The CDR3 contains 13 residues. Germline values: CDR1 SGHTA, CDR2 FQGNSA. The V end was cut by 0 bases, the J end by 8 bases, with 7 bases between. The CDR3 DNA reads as TGTGCCAGCAGCTTAGCGAAGGCAGAAAAACTGTTTTTT. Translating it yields CASSLAKAEKLFF.

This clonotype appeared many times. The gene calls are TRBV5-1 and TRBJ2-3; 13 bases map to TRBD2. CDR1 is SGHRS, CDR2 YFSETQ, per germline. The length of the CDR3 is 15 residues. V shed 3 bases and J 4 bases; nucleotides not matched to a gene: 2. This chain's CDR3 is CASSWTSGSADTQYF. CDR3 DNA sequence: TGCGCCAGCAGCTGGACTAGCGGGAGTGCAGATACGCAGTATTTT.

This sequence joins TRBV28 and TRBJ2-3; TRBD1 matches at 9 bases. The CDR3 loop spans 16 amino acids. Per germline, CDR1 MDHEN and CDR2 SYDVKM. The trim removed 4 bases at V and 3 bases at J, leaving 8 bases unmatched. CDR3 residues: CASSSLLGTGTDTQYF. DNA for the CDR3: TGTGCCAGCAGTTCCCTCCTTGGGACAGGGACAGATACGCAGTATTTT.

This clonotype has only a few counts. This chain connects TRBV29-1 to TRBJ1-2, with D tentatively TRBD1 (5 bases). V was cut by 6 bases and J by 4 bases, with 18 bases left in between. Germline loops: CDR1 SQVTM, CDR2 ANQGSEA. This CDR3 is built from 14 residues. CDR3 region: CSVAEGRIGYGYTF. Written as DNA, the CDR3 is TGCAGCGTAGCGGAGGGACGGATCGGCTATGGCTACACCTTC.

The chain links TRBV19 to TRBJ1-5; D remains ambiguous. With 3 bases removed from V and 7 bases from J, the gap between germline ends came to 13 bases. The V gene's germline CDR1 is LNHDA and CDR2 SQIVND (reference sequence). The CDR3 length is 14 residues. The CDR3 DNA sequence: TGTGCCAGTAGTATCGGTAGTAAGGCACAGCCCCAGCATTTT. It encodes CASSIGSKAQPQHF.

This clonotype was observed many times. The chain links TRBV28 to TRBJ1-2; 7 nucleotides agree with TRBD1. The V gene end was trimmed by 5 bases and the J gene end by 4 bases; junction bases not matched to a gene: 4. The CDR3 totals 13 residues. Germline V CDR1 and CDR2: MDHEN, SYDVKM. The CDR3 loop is CASSGTAIYGYTF. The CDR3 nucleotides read TGTGCCAGCAGTGGGACAGCAATCTATGGCTACACCTTC.

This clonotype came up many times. The CDR3 protein is CASSASGTGVGGANVLTF. CDR3 DNA sequence: TGTGCCAGCAGTGCATCCGGGACAGGGGTTGGTGGGGCCAACGTCCTGACTTTC. The chain recombines TRBV28 with TRBJ2-6; 10 bases fit TRBD1. The CDR3 runs 18 residues. J was trimmed by 3 bases and V by 5 bases; bases with no gene match: 10. Per germline, CDR1 MDHEN and CDR2 SYDVKM.

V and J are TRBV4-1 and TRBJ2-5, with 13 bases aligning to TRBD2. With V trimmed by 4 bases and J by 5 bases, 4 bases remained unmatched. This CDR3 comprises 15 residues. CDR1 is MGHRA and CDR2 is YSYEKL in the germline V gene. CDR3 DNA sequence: TGCGCCAGCAGCCGACAACTAGCGGGAGGGGAGACCCAGTACTTC. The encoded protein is CASSRQLAGGETQYF.

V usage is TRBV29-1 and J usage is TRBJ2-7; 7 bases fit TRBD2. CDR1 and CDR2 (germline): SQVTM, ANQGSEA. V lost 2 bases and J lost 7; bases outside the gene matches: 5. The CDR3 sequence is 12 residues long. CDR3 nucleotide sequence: TGCAGCGTTGAATGGCAGGGAGGGGAGCAGTACTTC. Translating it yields CSVEWQGGEQYF.

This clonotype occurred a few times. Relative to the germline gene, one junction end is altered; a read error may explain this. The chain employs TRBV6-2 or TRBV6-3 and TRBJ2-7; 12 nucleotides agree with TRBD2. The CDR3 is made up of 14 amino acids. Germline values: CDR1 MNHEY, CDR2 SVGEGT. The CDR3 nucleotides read TGTGCCAGCAGTGGACTAGCGGGGTCCTGCGAGCAGTACTTC. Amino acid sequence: CASSGLAGSCEQYF.